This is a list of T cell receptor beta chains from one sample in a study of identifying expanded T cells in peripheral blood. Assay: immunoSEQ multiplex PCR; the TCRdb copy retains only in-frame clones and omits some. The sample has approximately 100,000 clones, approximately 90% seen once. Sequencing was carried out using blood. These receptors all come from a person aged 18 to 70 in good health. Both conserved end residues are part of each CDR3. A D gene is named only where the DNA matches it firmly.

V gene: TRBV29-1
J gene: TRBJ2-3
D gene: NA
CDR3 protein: CSVVGGLSGDTQYF

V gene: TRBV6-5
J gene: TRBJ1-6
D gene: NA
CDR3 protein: CASSAGEPSPLHF

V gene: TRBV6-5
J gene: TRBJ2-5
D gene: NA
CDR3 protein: CASGLVGVRETQYF

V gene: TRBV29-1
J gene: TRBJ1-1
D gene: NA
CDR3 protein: CSMGGDTEAFF

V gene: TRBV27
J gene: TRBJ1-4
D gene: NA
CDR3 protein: CASRTRGHNEKLFF

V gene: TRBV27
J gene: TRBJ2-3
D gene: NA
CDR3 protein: CASRTSTDTQYF

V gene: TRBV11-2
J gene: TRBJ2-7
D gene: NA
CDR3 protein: CASSLGSYPYEQYF

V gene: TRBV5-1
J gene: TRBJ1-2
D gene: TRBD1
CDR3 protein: CASSLEAGTGGYTF